This T cell receptor beta chain derives from a study of shared clonotypes between healthy human individuals. On the study more broadly: Each donor's CD8 memory used one plate, CD8 naive two, each CD4 subset three. General study points: The study found lower generation probabilities in non-shared clonotypes than in those shared by all four donors. Few donors limited the genetic and exposure-history diversity represented.

Assay runs were performed at deep level. Profiled with immunoSEQ multiplex PCR; TCRdb holds only in-frame clones, not every one. Here the sample spans 600,000 to 750,000 clones, roughly two thirds being singletons. Comments on this clone: No antigen is known for it.

Sequenced material: memory CD4+ T cells sorted from blood. The sample's subset: CD45RA-negative fraction. This TCR was sampled from a woman between 25 and 40 years old in good health.

The DNA for the CDR3 is TGTGCCAGCAGCTCCGGCGCGAGTTTTAATGAAAAACTGTTTTTT. Translation: CASSSGASFNEKLFF. The chain carries TRBV7-9 and TRBJ1-4, with D uncertain. With 4 bases removed from V and 4 bases from J, the gap between germline ends came to 13 bases. Germline CDR1 is SEHNR and CDR2 is FQNEAQ (reference sequence). The CDR3 extends over 15 amino acids.